This is a list of T cell receptor beta chains from one sample in a study of neoadjuvant anti-PD-1 for oral cavity cancer. Clones were sequenced by immunoSEQ multiplex PCR, and TCRdb holds only the in-frame ones, with some missing. The table has nearly 7,000 clones, 60% to 80% seen once. Material: PBMCs, obtained before nivolumab (anti-PD-1) treatment. The receptor source for this set is a person between 40 and 85 years old with oral cavity squamous cell carcinoma. Each CDR3 is given with its conserved first and last residue. A D gene is named only where the DNA matches it firmly. Size is omitted from some rows. Given values are once, few, many or a class for expanded clones.

D: TRBD1
size: .
V: TRBV14
J: TRBJ1-6
DNA: TGTGCCAGCAGCCTATTAACAGGGGAAACCTATAATTCACCCCTCCACTTT
CDR3: CASSLLTGETYNSPLHF

D: TRBD1
size: .
V: TRBV11-2
J: TRBJ2-3
DNA: TGTGCCAGCAGCCCCATGGGACAGACTAGCACAGATACGCAGTATTTT
CDR3: CASSPMGQTSTDTQYF

D: TRBD1
size: .
V: TRBV5-1
J: TRBJ1-2
DNA: TGCGCCAGCAGCCCTGGAGCACAGGGGGCGTATGGCTACACCTTC
CDR3: CASSPGAQGAYGYTF

D: TRBD1
size: .
V: TRBV13
J: TRBJ2-3
DNA: TGTGCCAGCAGCTTGGCGGCAGGGGGCCTCGCAGATACGCAGTATTTT
CDR3: CASSLAAGGLADTQYF

D: .
size: .
V: TRBV10-1
J: TRBJ2-7
DNA: TGCGCCAGCAGTGAGGGCCACCCGGGGGGCCTTTCCCACGAGCAGTACTTC
CDR3: CASSEGHPGGLSHEQYF

D: .
size: few
V: TRBV28
J: TRBJ2-5
DNA: TGTGCCAGCAGTTTGTTCGGGGGAAAAGAGACCCAGTACTTC
CDR3: CASSLFGGKETQYF

D: .
size: .
V: TRBV19
J: TRBJ1-2
DNA: TGTGCCACCCTACAGGGTAACGCAGCTAACTATGGCTACACCTTC
CDR3: CATLQGNAANYGYTF

D: TRBD2
size: .
V: TRBV5-6
J: TRBJ2-5
DNA: TGTGCCAGCAGCCTTAGCGGGGGCCTACAGACCCAGTACTTC
CDR3: CASSLSGGLQTQYF

D: TRBD1
size: .
V: TRBV7-2
J: TRBJ2-7
DNA: TGTGCCAGCAGTCCCGGGACAGGGGTCTACGAGCAGTACTTC
CDR3: CASSPGTGVYEQYF

D: TRBD2
size: .
V: TRBV6-5
J: TRBJ2-7
DNA: TGTGCCAGCAGTCGCCCGGGACTAGTGTACGAGCAGTACTTC
CDR3: CASSRPGLVYEQYF

D: TRBD1
size: .
V: TRBV15
J: TRBJ1-2
DNA: TGTGCCACCAGCAGAGACTCAACAGGGGATGGCTACACCTTC
CDR3: CATSRDSTGDGYTF

D: .
size: .
V: TRBV6-1
J: TRBJ1-3
DNA: TGTGCCAGCAGCGCTTATCAGCAGGGGGGAAACACCATATATTTT
CDR3: CASSAYQQGGNTIYF

D: .
size: .
V: TRBV9
J: TRBJ2-1
DNA: TGTGCCAGCAGCGTATTTACGGGCTTACAATATGAGCAGTTCTTC
CDR3: CASSVFTGLQYEQFF

D: .
size: .
V: TRBV19
J: TRBJ1-2
DNA: TGTGCCAGTAGTATAGATCACGTACAGATCACACGGGACTATGGCTACACCTTC
CDR3: CASSIDHVQITRDYGYTF

D: TRBD2
size: .
V: TRBV7-3
J: TRBJ2-3
DNA: TGTGCCAGCAGCCTTCTGGGCGGGGGGGCCGGAGATACGCAGTATTTT
CDR3: CASSLLGGGAGDTQYF

D: .
size: .
V: TRBV5-1
J: TRBJ2-5
DNA: TGCGCCAGCAGCTCCGTCGGATTGAAAGAGACCCAGTACTTC
CDR3: CASSSVGLKETQYF

D: .
size: .
V: TRBV27
J: TRBJ2-3
DNA: TGTGCCAGCAGTTTTTCGGCCGGTGGGGGGAATACGCAGTATTTT
CDR3: CASSFSAGGGNTQYF

D: .
size: .
V: TRBV27
J: TRBJ2-1
DNA: TGTGCCAGCAGTTTAGCGGGGGCGTCCTACAATGAGCAGTTCTTC
CDR3: CASSLAGASYNEQFF

D: TRBD1
size: .
V: TRBV5-4
J: TRBJ2-1
DNA: TGTGCCAGCAGCTTGAGTGCGGACAGGGTCCATGAGCAGTTCTTC
CDR3: CASSLSADRVHEQFF

D: .
size: .
V: TRBV7-9
J: TRBJ2-7
DNA: TGTGCCAGCAGAGCAAGGTCGGAGACCTACGAGCAGTACTTC
CDR3: CASRARSETYEQYF

D: .
size: few
V: TRBV19
J: TRBJ1-1
DNA: TGTGCCAGTAGTATAGTCCCAGGGGACGCCACTGAAGCTTTCTTT
CDR3: CASSIVPGDATEAFF

D: TRBD1
size: once
V: TRBV2
J: TRBJ1-5
DNA: TGTGCCAGCAGTGAAGAGACAGGGGGCGCGAATCAGCCCCAGCATTTT
CDR3: CASSEETGGANQPQHF

D: .
size: .
V: TRBV7-2
J: TRBJ1-5
DNA: TGTGCCAGCAGCTTGGCCCAGAATCAGCCCCAGCATTTT
CDR3: CASSLAQNQPQHF

D: .
size: .
V: TRBV27
J: TRBJ1-6
DNA: TGTGCCAGCAGTCTCGCGGGGGCGGCCTATAATTCACCCCTCCACTTT
CDR3: CASSLAGAAYNSPLHF

D: .
size: .
V: TRBV29-1
J: TRBJ2-1
DNA: TGCAGCGTTGAGGGCGGCAGGCGCAATATCTACAATGAGCAGTTCTTC
CDR3: CSVEGGRRNIYNEQFF

D: .
size: .
V: TRBV27
J: TRBJ2-1
DNA: TGTGCCAGCAGTCTCCAACCTTGGTCGGGGCTTGGGCAGTTCTTC
CDR3: CASSLQPWSGLGQFF

D: TRBD1
size: .
V: TRBV5-1
J: TRBJ2-6
DNA: TGCGCCAGCAGCTTGACAGGGGTCTTCTCTGGGGCCAACGTCCTGACTTTC
CDR3: CASSLTGVFSGANVLTF

D: .
size: .
V: TRBV7-9
J: TRBJ2-7
DNA: TGTGCCAGCAGCTTAGGTGGCGGCTCCTACGAGCAGTACTTC
CDR3: CASSLGGGSYEQYF

D: TRBD1
size: .
V: TRBV2
J: TRBJ1-2
DNA: TGTGCCAGTTATAGGGGGCGCGGGTTCGGCTATGGCTACACCTTC
CDR3: CASYRGRGFGYGYTF

D: .
size: .
V: TRBV5-6
J: TRBJ2-6
DNA: TGTGCCAGCAGTCCAGTCCCTGCGGCCAACGTCCTGACTTTC
CDR3: CASSPVPAANVLTF

D: .
size: few
V: TRBV11-2
J: TRBJ1-3
DNA: TGTGCCAGCAGCGCCTTGGGGGGCTCTGGAAACACCATATATTTT
CDR3: CASSALGGSGNTIYF

D: .
size: .
V: TRBV6-1
J: TRBJ1-2
DNA: TGTGCCAGCAGTGAAGCGGTAGGGAAGGACTATGGCTACACCTTC
CDR3: CASSEAVGKDYGYTF

D: .
size: .
V: TRBV5-6
J: TRBJ2-1
DNA: TGTGCCAGCAGCTCCTGGGACTTAGAGTCGCGGTTCTTC
CDR3: CASSSWDLESRFF

D: .
size: .
V: TRBV6-1
J: TRBJ1-2
DNA: TGTGCCAGCAGTGATGGGGGGGGCCGCTATGGCTACACCTTC
CDR3: CASSDGGGRYGYTF

D: .
size: .
V: TRBV10-2
J: TRBJ2-1
DNA: TGCGCCAGCAGTGAGTCACACCAGACAGGATCTCTCTTCTTC
CDR3: CASSESHQTGSLFF

D: .
size: .
V: TRBV7-2
J: TRBJ1-5
DNA: TGTGCCAGCAGCTTGTTAAGGGGGGCGGATCAGCCCCAGCATTTT
CDR3: CASSLLRGADQPQHF

D: .
size: .
V: TRBV5-6
J: TRBJ1-1
DNA: TGTGCCAGCAGCTTTGATCTTAAATTGGACACTGAAGCTTTCTTT
CDR3: CASSFDLKLDTEAFF

D: .
size: .
V: TRBV6-5
J: TRBJ1-2
DNA: TGTGCCAGCAGTTACTCAAGGGGGAATCGTGGCTACACCTTC
CDR3: CASSYSRGNRGYTF

D: .
size: .
V: TRBV4-2
J: TRBJ2-7
DNA: TGTGCCAGCAGCCAAGATTGGCAGGGATCCTACGAGCAGTACTTC
CDR3: CASSQDWQGSYEQYF

D: .
size: few
V: TRBV7-2
J: TRBJ1-5
DNA: TGTGCCAGCAGCTACCTCAGGGAACAGCCCCAGCATTTT
CDR3: CASSYLREQPQHF